Presented here are 5 T cell receptor beta chains from one specimen sequenced in a study of T cell responses to AZD1222 COVID-19 vaccine. Produced via immunoSEQ multiplex PCR; TCRdb's table is partial and in-frame only. The table lists 150,000 or so clones, roughly nine tenths of them singletons. The sample consisted of peripheral blood, taken on day 0 of AZD1222 vaccination. These receptors all come from an adult in good health.

This clone has only one observation. Other nucleotide sequences in the sample specify the same CDR3. CDR3 protein: CASSPTTPDRGLRRTGELFF. In DNA, the CDR3 is TGTGCCAGTAGCCCAACGACTCCGGACAGGGGGCTGAGGCGGACCGGGGAGCTGTTTTTT. The chain has TRBV19 and TRBJ2-2; 11 bases are shared with TRBD1. The V segment lost 6 bases and the J segment 5 bases; nucleotides outside the gene matches: 20. Looked up from germline, CDR1 is LNHDA and CDR2 is SQIVND (reference sequence). The CDR3 length is 20 residues.

The chain combines TRBV4-3 with TRBJ1-1; unclear D gene. Germline assignment: CDR1 LGHNA and CDR2 YSLEER. The CDR3 covers 14 residues. V was shortened by 1 base and J by 4 bases, with 10 bases between the two germline ends. Here the CDR3 reads CASSQGLWGTEAFF. The DNA of the CDR3 is TGCGCCAGCAGCCAAGGCCTTTGGGGCACTGAAGCTTTCTTT.

This rearrangement joins TRBV5-1 to TRBJ1-2, with D unclear. There are 13 residues in the CDR3. Germline assignment: CDR1 SGHRS and CDR2 YFSETQ. Trimming stripped 0 bases from V and 8 bases from J, with 11 bases between. CDR3 coding DNA: TGCGCCAGCAGCTTGGAGGCCCAGAGAGGCTACACCTTC. Protein: CASSLEAQRGYTF.

The chain couples TRBV28 to TRBJ1-5; a weak D match, TRBD1 (6 bases). There are 17 residues in the CDR3. The V end lost 4 bases, the J end lost 0 bases, and 16 bases lay between the germline ends. Germline assignment: CDR1 MDHEN and CDR2 SYDVKM. The CDR3, as DNA: TGTGCCAGCAGTTCAGCCTACAGGGATGGTAGCAATCAGCCCCAGCATTTT. This encodes CASSSAYRDGSNQPQHF.

The count of this clone is one. For the CDR3, the DNA is TGCAGCGTTGGTGGACACCTCGAAAACATTCAGTACTTC. It is translated as CSVGGHLENIQYF. The chain joins TRBV29-1 to TRBJ2-4, with TRBD1 as a possible D gene (5 bases). The CDR3 extends over 13 amino acids. V was clipped by 4 bases and J by 5 bases, with 12 bases between them. CDR1 and CDR2 from the germline V gene are SQVTM and ANQGSEA. The full variable domain, its missing parts supplied by reference TRBV29-1 and TRBJ2-4, is SAVISQKPSRDICQRGTSLTIQCQVDSQVTMMFWYRQQPGQSLTLIATANQGSEATYESGFVIDKFPISRPNLTFSTLTVSNMSPEDSSIYLCSVGGHLENIQYFGAGTRLSVL.